This T cell receptor beta chain was captured by sequencing in a study of blood T cell repertoires in COVID-19. About the study: Acute and convalescent COVID-19 samples came from the United States, Italy and Spain. PBMCs, B-cell-depleted T cells, or T cells were the source of the cDNA or gDNA that made up the material.

Per the original methods: Estimation of nucleated cell counts relied on the amplification of reference gene primers. Using immunoSEQ multiplex PCR, the repertoire was profiled, and TCRdb retains in-frame clones only, with some absent. V and J calls and clone size are copied from that table; D and trimming were computed from the DNA. The sample contains around 200,000 clones, approximately 85% of which appear only once. The clonotype comes from a human donor with active or convalescent COVID-19. The donor label of this sample is uncertain. The sequenced sample consisted of peripheral blood.

CDR3 loop: CASSPTLGADTQYF. The CDR3 DNA sequence: TGTGCCAGCAGTCCTACCTTGGGCGCAGATACGCAGTATTTT. The chain combines TRBV28 with TRBJ2-3; no firm D call. The germline V gene has CDR1 MDHEN and CDR2 SYDVKM. This CDR3 has 14 residues. Trimming stripped 5 bases from V and 4 bases from J, with 13 bases between. Variable domain in full (rest from reference TRBV28 and TRBJ2-3): DVKVTQSSRYLVKRTGEKVFLECVQDMDHENMFWYRQDPGLGLRLIYFSYDVKMKEKGDIPEGYSVSREKKERFSLILESASTNQTSMYLCASSPTLGADTQYFGPGTRLTVL.